The 26 T cell receptor beta chains reported below all come from one sample, sequenced in a study of regulatory T cells in long-lasting Graves disease. Time point here: newly diagnosed GD, antithyroid drugs for less than 3 months. PBMC RNA served as the TCR library source. Combining iRepertoire HTBI primers with Arm-PCR of CDR3 regions, the authors built TCR beta libraries. TCRdb analysed the multiplex PCR reads with MiXCR anew, one entry per CDR3 protein. The repertoire holds some 400,000 distinct CDR3 sequences, with 15% as singletons. The sample also formed part of further work on T cells in Graves' hyperthyroidism and ophthalmopathy.

The sequenced sample was peripheral blood mononuclear cells (PBMCs), obtained at new diagnosis, from a patient treated with antithyroid drugs. The receptors stem from a woman aged 25 to 45 with Graves disease.

The chain links TRBV10-3 to TRBJ1-5; no reliable D call. The CDR3 sequence is 16 residues long. The V gene's germline CDR1 is ENHRY and CDR2 SYGVKD. V shed 0 bases and J shed 2 bases, with 11 bases lying between them. The CDR3 sequence: CAISESVGWGNQPQHF. The CDR3 bases are TGTGCCATCAGTGAGTCGGTGGGGTGGGGCAATCAGCCCCAGCATTTT.

The genes are TRBV7-6 and TRBJ2-2; 8 bases are shared with TRBD2. Germline V gives CDR1 SGHVS, CDR2 FNYEAQ. The CDR3 loop spans 16 amino acids. J was trimmed by 2 bases and V by 8 bases; bases with no gene match: 10. The CDR3 DNA reads as TGTGCCAGCGGGGCTTGGACTAGCCAAAACACCGGGGAGCTGTTTTTT. Its protein is CASGAWTSQNTGELFF.

This clonotype was seen repeatedly, ten times or more. The chain employs TRBV12-3 or TRBV12-4 and TRBJ1-3, with 7 bases that match TRBD1. This CDR3 region has 14 residues. J was trimmed by 0 bases and V by 5 bases; bases with no gene match: 1. CDR3 in DNA: TGTGCCAGCAGTGACAGGGCCTCTGGAAACACCATATATTTT. As protein: CASSDRASGNTIYF.

This clonotype occurred a few times. The chain links TRBV7-9 to TRBJ2-2; D is uncertain. Trimming shortened V by 5 bases and J by 0 bases, and 19 bases separated the two germline ends. The length of the CDR3 is 18 residues. CDR1 and CDR2 from the germline V gene are SEHNR and FQNEAQ (reference sequence). This CDR3 reads CASSLAPLTDSNTGELFF. DNA for the CDR3: TGTGCCAGCAGCCTCGCCCCATTGACTGATTCGAACACCGGGGAGCTGTTTTTT. Variable domain in full (rest from reference TRBV7-9 and TRBJ2-2): DTGVSQNPRHKITKRGQNVTFRCDPISEHNRLYWYRQTLGQGPEFLTYFQNEAQLEKSRLLSDRFSAERPKGSFSTLEIQRTEQGDSAMYLCASSLAPLTDSNTGELFFGEGSRLTVL.

This clonotype has a count of ten or more. V gene TRBV5-1 combines with J gene TRBJ1-1, with TRBD1 matching 10 bases. The CDR3 loop spans 16 amino acids. The trim removed 4 bases at V and 0 bases at J, leaving 6 bases unmatched. The germline gives CDR1 SGHRS, CDR2 YFSETQ. CDR3 sequence reads: CASSLRTGGMNTEAFF. The CDR3, as DNA: TGCGCCAGCAGCCTGAGGACAGGGGGAATGAACACTGAAGCTTTCTTT.

This clonotype was found many times. V and J are TRBV4-1 and TRBJ2-1; D call uncertain. Trimming shortened V by 3 bases and J by 4 bases, and 7 bases separated the two germline ends. Germline values: CDR1 MGHRA, CDR2 YSYEKL. The CDR3 is 13 amino acids. This CDR3 is CASSQYTYNEQFF. DNA of the CDR3: TGCGCCAGCAGCCAGTACACGTACAATGAGCAGTTCTTC.

This clonotype occurred a few times. CDR3 DNA: TGTGCCAGCAGCTTCGGATGGGAGCGATACTCTGAGCAGTTCTTC. Amino acids: CASSFGWERYSEQFF. The chain joins TRBV5-6 to TRBJ2-1, with D perhaps matching TRBD2 (5 bases). The V end was cut by 2 bases, the J end by 9 bases, with 18 bases between. The CDR3 has 15 amino acids. Germline CDR1 and CDR2: SGHDT and YYEEEE. The whole variable domain, remainder taken from reference TRBV5-6 and TRBJ2-1, is DAGVTQSPTHLIKTRGQQVTLRCSPKSGHDTVSWYQQALGQGPQFIFQYYEEEERQRGNFPDRFSGHQFPNYSSELNVNALLLGDSALYLCASSFGWERYSEQFFGPGTRLTVL.

This clonotype has ten or more counts. V usage is TRBV7-3 and J usage is TRBJ2-7; TRBD1 might be the D (7 bases). Trimming took 5 bases from V and 5 from J, leaving 16 bases between them. This CDR3 spans 14 amino acids. Looked up from germline, CDR1 is SGHTA and CDR2 is FQGTGA. The CDR3 sequence: CASSPGDSPNEQYF. The CDR3 bases are TGTGCCAGCAGCCCGGGGGACAGTCCCAACGAGCAGTACTTC.

This chain links TRBV6-2 or TRBV6-3 with TRBJ2-1; D may match TRBD1 or TRBD2 (6 bases each). The CDR3 has 13 amino acids. The V gene's germline CDR1 is MNHEY and CDR2 SVGEGT. V was pared by 5 bases and J by 10 bases, with 15 bases between. This CDR3 is CASSEVGGLEQFF. CDR3 DNA: TGTGCCAGCAGTGAGGTAGGGGGGTTGGAGCAGTTCTTC.

This clonotype was detected many times. V and J are TRBV6-5 and TRBJ2-2; TRBD2 matches at 10 bases. In germline, CDR1 is MNHEY, CDR2 SVGAGI. This CDR3 has 16 amino acids. Unmatched junction bases numbered 5, after V lost 4 bases and J lost 3 bases. This CDR3 is CASSFTLAGDTGELFF. CDR3 sequence (DNA): TGTGCCAGCAGTTTTACCCTAGCGGGAGACACCGGGGAGCTGTTTTTT.

There are a few counts of this clonotype. J is TRBJ1-2 and V is TRBV7-9; unclear D gene. The CDR3 runs 15 residues. Between the trimmed V and J ends, which lost 3 bases and 2 bases, there was a span of 13 bases. Germline V gene lookup returns CDR1 SEHNR and CDR2 FQNEAQ (reference sequence). For the CDR3, the DNA is TGTGCCAGCAGCTTCCCGGGTGCGGGGAACTATGGCTACACCTTC. Amino acid sequence: CASSFPGAGNYGYTF.

The chain joins TRBV6-2 or TRBV6-3 to TRBJ1-2; D is uncertain. V lost 3 bases and J lost 6, with 17 bases in between. The CDR3 spans 15 residues. Germline assignment: CDR1 MNHEY and CDR2 SVGEGT. CDR3 residues: CASSYTGRAGDGYTF. The CDR3 nucleotides read TGTGCCAGCAGTTATACGGGGAGGGCCGGGGATGGCTACACCTTC.

This clonotype showed up many times. The J gene is TRBJ2-7, the V gene TRBV6-1; 9 bases are a match to TRBD1. V lost 3 bases, J lost 4 bases, and 7 bases stayed unmatched. The CDR3 is 15 residues long. Germline CDR1 reads MNHNS; CDR2 reads SASEGT. The CDR3 is CASSDPGTGTYEQYF. The CDR3, as DNA: TGTGCCAGCAGTGACCCCGGGACAGGGACGTACGAGCAGTACTTC.

J is TRBJ2-1 and V is TRBV20-1; 10 bases match TRBD2. V was pared by 0 bases and J by 6 bases, with 11 bases of the junction left unmatched. The CDR3 length is 17 residues. From germline, CDR1 is DFQATT and CDR2 SNEGSKA (reference sequence). The CDR3 bases are TGCAGTGCTAGAGATTCAGCTAGCGGGGGATCTACCAATGAGCAGTTCTTC. Translating gives CSARDSASGGSTNEQFF.

In its sample, this clonotype was seen many times. This sequence joins TRBV3-1 and TRBJ1-5; no clear D. Trimming stripped 5 bases from V and 0 bases from J, with 8 bases between. The germline V gene has CDR1 LGHDT and CDR2 YNNKEL (reference sequence). The CDR3 runs 14 residues. The CDR3 protein is CASSDVYSNQPQHF. The CDR3 DNA is TGTGCCAGCAGCGATGTTTATAGCAATCAGCCCCAGCATTTT.

This clonotype was recorded a few times. The rearrangement links TRBV7-9 to TRBJ1-6; perhaps TRBD1 as D (6 bases). From germline, CDR1 is SEHNR and CDR2 FQNEAQ (reference sequence). CDR3 length: 14 residues. V was pared by 1 base and J by 7 bases, with 8 bases between. CDR3 protein: CASSLGDINSPLHF. Here the CDR3 DNA reads TGTGCCAGCAGCTTAGGGGACATCAATTCACCCCTCCACTTT.

This clonotype was detected only a few times. The chain employs TRBV29-1 and TRBJ2-7; no firm D call. Trimming removed 0 bases from V and 4 bases from J, with 4 bases in between. Germline CDR1 and CDR2: SQVTM and ANQGSEA. The length of the CDR3 is 11 residues. CDR3 in DNA: TGCAGCGTTGAAGACCCGTACGAGCAGTACTTC. Amino acids: CSVEDPYEQYF.

This clonotype was seen many times. The DNA for the CDR3 is TGTGCCAGCTCTCGACAGGCGGGGAACACTGAAGCTTTCTTT. Protein sequence: CASSRQAGNTEAFF. The chain links TRBV2 to TRBJ1-1; TRBD1 might be the D (6 bases). The germline V and J ends were trimmed by 8 bases and 1 base, with 14 bases remaining between them. This CDR3 is 14 amino acids long. In germline, CDR1 is SNHLY, CDR2 FYNNEI.

In this sample, this clonotype turned up many times. The gene calls are TRBV5-1 and TRBJ2-2; weak D call: TRBD1 (5 bases). The V gene's germline CDR1 is SGHRS and CDR2 YFSETQ. The CDR3 has 16 amino acids. The ends were cut back, 0 bases at V and 4 bases at J, with 13 bases in the middle. The CDR3: CASSLGARAATGELFF. CDR3 nucleotide sequence: TGCGCCAGCAGCTTGGGGGCCAGGGCGGCCACCGGGGAGCTGTTTTTT.

This clonotype appeared many times. The rearrangement links TRBV28 to TRBJ2-7; D call uncertain. This CDR3 has 12 residues. CDR1 is MDHEN, CDR2 SYDVKM, per germline. V was shortened by 4 bases and J by 4 bases, with 8 bases between the two germline ends. The CDR3 region has the DNA TGTGCCAGCAGTTATAGGGTTTACGAGCAGTACTTC. Its protein is CASSYRVYEQYF.

The chain uses TRBV7-8 and TRBJ2-1; D not resolved. V was trimmed by 5 bases and J by 5 bases, leaving 13 bases between them. Germline CDR1 is SGHVS and CDR2 is FQNEAQ. The length of the CDR3 is 14 residues. The DNA of the CDR3 is TGTGCCAGCAGCCCCGGGCCCGGAAACAATGAGCAGTTCTTC. As protein: CASSPGPGNNEQFF.

This clonotype has more than one count but fewer than ten. The V gene is TRBV6-1, the J gene TRBJ1-2; D gene unclear. Germline CDR1 and CDR2: MNHNS and SASEGT. The V gene lost 5 bases and the J gene lost 7 bases, with 11 bases spanning the gap. CDR3 length equals 12 residues. CDR3 sequence: CASSTGLGGYTF. DNA of the CDR3: TGTGCCAGCAGTACGGGCTTGGGTGGCTACACCTTC.

In its sample, this clonotype was seen a few times. The junction does not match germline at one end; this may be a read error. This chain joins TRBV27 and TRBJ2-7; unclear D gene. The V gene's germline CDR1 is MNHEY and CDR2 SMNVEV (reference sequence). The CDR3 is 13 amino acids. In DNA, the CDR3 is TGTGCCAGCAGTCTATCCCCCCTCTACGAGCAGTACTTC. Residues: CASSLSPLYEQYF.

This clonotype was observed many times. The chain uses TRBV28 and TRBJ2-7; TRBD1 aligns across 8 bases. V lost 8 bases to trimming and J lost 3 bases; unmatched junction nucleotides: 6. The germline CDR1 and CDR2 sequences are MDHEN and SYDVKM. CDR3 length equals 13 residues. This CDR3 is CASERQGYYEQYF. The CDR3 DNA sequence: TGTGCCAGCGAGAGACAGGGGTACTACGAGCAGTACTTC.

This clonotype was counted many times. This rearrangement joins TRBV11-2 to TRBJ2-1; tentatively, D is TRBD1 (6 bases). Trimming removed 0 bases at V and 8 bases at J, with 14 bases between. Germline CDR1 and CDR2: SGHAT and FQNNGV. The CDR3 is 15 amino acids. CDR3 DNA: TGTGCCAGCAGCTTAGATCTGTCAGGGGTGTATGAGCAGTTCTTC. Translation gives CASSLDLSGVYEQFF.

This clonotype was recorded a few times. The rearrangement joins TRBV7-9 to TRBJ2-1, with TRBD2 matching over 12 bases. The CDR3 is 17 amino acids. Germline assignment: CDR1 SEHNR and CDR2 FQNEAQ (reference sequence). With V trimmed by 4 bases and J by 1 base, 5 bases remained unmatched. The CDR3 spells CASSWTSGTVSYNEQFF. The DNA of the CDR3 is TGTGCCAGCAGCTGGACTAGCGGGACCGTTTCCTACAATGAGCAGTTCTTC.